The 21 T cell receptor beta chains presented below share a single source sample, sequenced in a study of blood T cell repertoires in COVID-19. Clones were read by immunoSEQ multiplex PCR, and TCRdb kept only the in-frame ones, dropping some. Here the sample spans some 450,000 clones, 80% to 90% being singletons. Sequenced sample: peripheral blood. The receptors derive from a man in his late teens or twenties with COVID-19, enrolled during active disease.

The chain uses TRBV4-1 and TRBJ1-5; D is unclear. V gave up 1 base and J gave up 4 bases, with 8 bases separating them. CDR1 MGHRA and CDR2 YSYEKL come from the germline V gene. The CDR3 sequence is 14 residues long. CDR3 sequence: CASSQGRRNQPQHF. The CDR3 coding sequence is TGCGCCAGCAGCCAAGGTAGGCGGAATCAGCCCCAGCATTTT.

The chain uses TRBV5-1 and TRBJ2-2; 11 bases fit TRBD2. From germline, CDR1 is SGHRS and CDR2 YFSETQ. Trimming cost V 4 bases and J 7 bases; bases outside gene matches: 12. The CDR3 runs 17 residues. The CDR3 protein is CASSGRGLADRGGELFF. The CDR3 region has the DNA TGCGCCAGCAGCGGGAGGGGACTAGCGGACCGTGGCGGGGAGCTGTTTTTT.

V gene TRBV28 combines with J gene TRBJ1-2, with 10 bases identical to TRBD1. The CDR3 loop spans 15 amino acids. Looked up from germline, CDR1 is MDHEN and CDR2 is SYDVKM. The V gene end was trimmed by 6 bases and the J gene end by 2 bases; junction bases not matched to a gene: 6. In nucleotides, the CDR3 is TGTGCCAGCAGGTACCGGGACAGGGGAAACTATGGCTACACCTTC. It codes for CASRYRDRGNYGYTF.

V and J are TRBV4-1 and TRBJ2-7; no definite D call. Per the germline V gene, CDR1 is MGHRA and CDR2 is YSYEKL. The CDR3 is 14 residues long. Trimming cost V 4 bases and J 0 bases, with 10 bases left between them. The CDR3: CASSPVGTSYEQYF. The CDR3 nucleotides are TGCGCCAGCAGCCCTGTGGGCACCTCCTACGAGCAGTACTTC.

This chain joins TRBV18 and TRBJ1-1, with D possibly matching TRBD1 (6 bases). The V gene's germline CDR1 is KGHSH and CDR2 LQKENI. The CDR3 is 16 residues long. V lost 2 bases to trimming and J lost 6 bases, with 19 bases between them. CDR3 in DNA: TGTGCCAGCTCACCAACAAAGGGGGGGGTTCGTTCTGAAGCTTTCTTT. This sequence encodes CASSPTKGGVRSEAFF.

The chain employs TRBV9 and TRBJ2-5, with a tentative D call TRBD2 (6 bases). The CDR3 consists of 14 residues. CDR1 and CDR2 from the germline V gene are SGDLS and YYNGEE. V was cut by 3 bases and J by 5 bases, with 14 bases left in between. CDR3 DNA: TGTGCCAGCAGCGAAGGCGGGAACTCTGAGACCCAGTACTTC. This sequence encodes CASSEGGNSETQYF.

Written as DNA, the CDR3 is TGTGCCAGCTCACCCAAGGGGGTCCGGGCTGGGGCCAACGTCCTGACTTTC. This translates into CASSPKGVRAGANVLTF. This chain links TRBV18 with TRBJ2-6, with D possibly matching TRBD1 (6 bases). V was pared by 3 bases and J by 2 bases, with 14 bases between. The CDR3 is made up of 17 amino acids. Germline loops: CDR1 KGHSH, CDR2 LQKENI.

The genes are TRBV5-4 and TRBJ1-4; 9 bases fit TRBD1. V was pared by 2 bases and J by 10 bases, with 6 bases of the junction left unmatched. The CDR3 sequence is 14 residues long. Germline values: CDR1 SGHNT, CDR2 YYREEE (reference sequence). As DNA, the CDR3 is TGTGCCAGCAGCTTAGGACAGGGGAAAGGAAAACTGTTTTTT. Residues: CASSLGQGKGKLFF.

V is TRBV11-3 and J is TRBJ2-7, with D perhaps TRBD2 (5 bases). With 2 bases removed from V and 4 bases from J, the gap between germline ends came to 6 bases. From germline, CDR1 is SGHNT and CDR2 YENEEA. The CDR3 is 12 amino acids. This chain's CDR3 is CASSLREYEQYF. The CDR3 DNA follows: TGTGCCAGCAGCTTAAGGGAGTACGAGCAGTACTTC.

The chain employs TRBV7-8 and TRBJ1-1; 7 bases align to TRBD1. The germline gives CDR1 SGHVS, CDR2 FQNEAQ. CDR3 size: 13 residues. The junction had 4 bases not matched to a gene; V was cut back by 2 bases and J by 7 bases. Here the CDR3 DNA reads TGTGCCAGCAGCTTAACGCAGGGGGGTGAAGCTTTCTTT. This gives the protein CASSLTQGGEAFF.

In DNA form, the CDR3 reads TGTGCCAGCAGATTCCGGGACAGGGGAAAAGAGACCCAGTACTTC. Protein product: CASRFRDRGKETQYF. The V gene is TRBV28, the J gene TRBJ2-5; 10 bases fit TRBD1. This CDR3 region has 15 residues. V shed 6 bases, J shed 3 bases, and the junction held 7 bases outside the gene matches. Germline V gene data show CDR1 as MDHEN and CDR2 as SYDVKM.

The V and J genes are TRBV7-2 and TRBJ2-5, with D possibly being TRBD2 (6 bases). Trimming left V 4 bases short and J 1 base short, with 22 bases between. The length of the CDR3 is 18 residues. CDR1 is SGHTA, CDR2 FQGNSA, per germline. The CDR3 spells CASSWDSALVKGQETQYF. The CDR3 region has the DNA TGTGCCAGCAGCTGGGACTCGGCCCTCGTGAAAGGCCAAGAGACCCAGTACTTC. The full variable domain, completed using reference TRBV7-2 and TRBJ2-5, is GAGVSQSPSNKVTEKGKDVELRCDPISGHTALYWYRQSLGQGLEFLIYFQGNSAPDKSGLPSDRFSAERTGGSVSTLTIQRTQQEDSAVYLCASSWDSALVKGQETQYFGPGTRLLVL.

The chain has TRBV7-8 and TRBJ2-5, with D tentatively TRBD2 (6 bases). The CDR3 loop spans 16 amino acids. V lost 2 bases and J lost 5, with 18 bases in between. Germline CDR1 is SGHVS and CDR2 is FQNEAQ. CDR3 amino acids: CASSLRAALSGETQYF. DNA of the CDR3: TGTGCCAGCAGCTTACGAGCAGCGTTAAGCGGGGAGACCCAGTACTTC.

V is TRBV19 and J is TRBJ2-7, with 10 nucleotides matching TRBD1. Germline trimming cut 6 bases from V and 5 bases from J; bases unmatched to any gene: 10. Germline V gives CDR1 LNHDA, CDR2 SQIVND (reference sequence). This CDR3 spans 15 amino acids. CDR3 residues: CASRDPGQGLNEQYF. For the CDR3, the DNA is TGTGCCAGTAGGGACCCGGGACAGGGGTTAAACGAGCAGTACTTC.

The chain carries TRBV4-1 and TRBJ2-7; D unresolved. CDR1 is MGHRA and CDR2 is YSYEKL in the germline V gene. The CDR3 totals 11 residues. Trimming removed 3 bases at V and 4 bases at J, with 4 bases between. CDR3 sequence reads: CASSHLYEQYF. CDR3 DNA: TGCGCCAGCAGCCATTTATACGAGCAGTACTTC.

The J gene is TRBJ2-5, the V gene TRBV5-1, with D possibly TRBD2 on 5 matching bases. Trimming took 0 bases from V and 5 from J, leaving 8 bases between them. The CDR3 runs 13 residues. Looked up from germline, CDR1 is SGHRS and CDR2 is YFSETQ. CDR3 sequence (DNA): TGCGCCAGCAGCTTGGGCGGGCTGGAGACCCAGTACTTC. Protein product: CASSLGGLETQYF.

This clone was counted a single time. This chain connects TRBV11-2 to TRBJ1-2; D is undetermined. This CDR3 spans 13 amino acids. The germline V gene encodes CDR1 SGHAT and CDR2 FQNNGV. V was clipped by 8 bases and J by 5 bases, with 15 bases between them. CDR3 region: CASSSDSLYGYTF. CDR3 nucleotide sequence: TGTGCCAGCTCGTCCGACTCGCTTTATGGCTACACCTTC.

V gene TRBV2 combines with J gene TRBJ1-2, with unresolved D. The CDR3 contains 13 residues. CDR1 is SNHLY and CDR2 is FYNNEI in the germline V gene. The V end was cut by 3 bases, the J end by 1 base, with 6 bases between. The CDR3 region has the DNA TGTGCCAGCAGTGATTCCATTAACTATGGCTACACCTTC. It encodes CASSDSINYGYTF.

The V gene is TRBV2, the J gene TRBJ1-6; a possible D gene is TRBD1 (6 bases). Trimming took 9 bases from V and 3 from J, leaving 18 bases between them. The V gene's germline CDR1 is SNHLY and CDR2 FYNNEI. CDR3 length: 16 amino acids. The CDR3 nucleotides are TGTGCCAGTCAAAGGCAGGGGACTATCTATAATTCACCCCTCCACTTT. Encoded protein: CASQRQGTIYNSPLHF.

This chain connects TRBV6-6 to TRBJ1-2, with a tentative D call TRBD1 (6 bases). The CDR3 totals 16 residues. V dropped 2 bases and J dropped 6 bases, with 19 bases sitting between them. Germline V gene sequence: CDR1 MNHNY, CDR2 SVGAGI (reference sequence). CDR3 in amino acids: CASSYGQFVIWDGYTF. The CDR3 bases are TGTGCCAGCAGTTACGGACAGTTTGTAATCTGGGATGGCTACACCTTC.

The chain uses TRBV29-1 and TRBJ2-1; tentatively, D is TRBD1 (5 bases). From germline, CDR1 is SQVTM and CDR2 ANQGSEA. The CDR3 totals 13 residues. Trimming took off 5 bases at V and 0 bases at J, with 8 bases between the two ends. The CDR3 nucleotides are TGCAGCGTTCAGGGCAGCTCCTACAATGAGCAGTTCTTC. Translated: CSVQGSSYNEQFF.